The rows below give T cell receptor beta chains drawn from one sample of a study of glioma-infiltrating T cells after dendritic cell vaccination. Clones were read by immunoSEQ multiplex PCR, and TCRdb kept only the in-frame ones, dropping some. Here the sample spans about 100,000 clones, 80% being singletons. Sequenced material: blood, taken after dendritic cell vaccination. Source of these receptors: a human donor with glioblastoma. Both conserved end residues are part of each CDR3. A D gene is named only where the DNA matches it firmly. The size field is filled for only some rows; it gives once, few, many or a size class.

-	TRBV5-1	-	TRBJ2-7	CASSLWVRDSSSYEQYF	TGCGCCAGCAGCTTGTGGGTCCGGGACTCAAGCTCCTACGAGCAGTACTTC
TRBD2	TRBV27	few	TRBJ2-1	CASSAVGLGTYNEQFF	TGTGCCAGCAGTGCAGTAGGACTAGGAACCTACAATGAGCAGTTCTTC
-	TRBV19	once	TRBJ1-1	CASSPNLNTEAFF	TGTGCCAGTAGTCCCAATTTGAACACTGAAGCTTTCTTT
TRBD2	TRBV29-1	-	TRBJ2-7	CSVEGGVGYEQYF	TGCAGCGTTGAGGGAGGGGTAGGCTACGAGCAGTACTTC
TRBD2	TRBV5-1	once	TRBJ2-5	CASSFGGAKETQYF	TGCGCCAGCAGCTTCGGGGGGGCCAAGGAGACCCAGTACTTC
TRBD1	TRBV28	once	TRBJ2-7	CASSPLQGAGTAGNEQYF	TGTGCCAGCAGTCCCCTCCAGGGGGCTGGAACGGCGGGTAACGAGCAGTACTTC
-	TRBV6-1	-	TRBJ2-7	CASSDLRAPLEQYF	TGTGCCAGCAGTGACTTGAGAGCCCCACTCGAGCAGTACTTC
TRBD2	TRBV4-2	-	TRBJ2-2	CASSQSGRVTGELFF	TGTGCCAGCAGCCAGAGCGGGAGGGTCACCGGGGAGCTGTTTTTT
TRBD1	TRBV2	-	TRBJ2-5	CASSKGAVRETQYF	TGTGCCAGCAGTAAGGGGGCGGTTCGGGAGACCCAGTACTTC
TRBD2	TRBV2	few	TRBJ2-5	CASNKAGGGGGTQYF	TGTGCCAGCAATAAAGCGGGAGGGGGGGGCGGGACCCAGTACTTC
TRBD1	TRBV7-6	-	TRBJ2-2	CASSLGTGAYGELFF	TGTGCCAGCAGCTTGGGGACAGGGGCTTACGGGGAGCTGTTTTTT
-	TRBV5-4	-	TRBJ1-4	CASSPGRRNEKLFF	TGTGCCAGCAGCCCCGGACGGAGGAATGAAAAACTGTTTTTT
TRBD1	TRBV29-1	-	TRBJ2-7	CSVRTPGQSYEQYF	TGCAGCGTCCGTACTCCGGGACAGTCCTACGAGCAGTACTTC
-	TRBV28	-	TRBJ1-1	CASSFGGRGNTEAFF	TGTGCCAGCAGTTTTGGAGGGAGGGGGAACACTGAAGCTTTCTTT
-	TRBV5-6	-	TRBJ1-1	CASSLRPTVNTEAFF	TGTGCCAGCAGCTTGAGACCGACAGTGAACACTGAAGCTTTCTTT
-	TRBV11-1	-	TRBJ2-1	CASSLRLWGQGDEQFF	TGTGCCAGCAGCCTTCGATTGTGGGGCCAAGGGGATGAGCAGTTCTTC
-	TRBV11-2	-	TRBJ2-3	CASSLVGSTDTQYF	TGTGCCAGCAGCTTAGTTGGCAGCACAGATACGCAGTATTTT
TRBD1	TRBV27	-	TRBJ1-2	CASSLTGGNGYTF	TGTGCCAGCAGTTTGACAGGGGGCAATGGCTACACCTTC
TRBD1	TRBV2	-	TRBJ2-7	CASKRDREALYEQYF	TGTGCCAGCAAGCGGGACAGGGAGGCCCTCTACGAGCAGTACTTC
-	TRBV2	-	TRBJ2-7	CASSGSWGPREQYF	TGTGCCAGCAGTGGGAGTTGGGGCCCCCGGGAGCAGTACTTC
TRBD1	TRBV19	-	TRBJ2-7	CASSFLGGQGHEQYF	TGTGCCAGTAGTTTCCTCGGCGGACAGGGCCACGAGCAGTACTTC
TRBD1	TRBV9	-	TRBJ1-2	CASSVGQGADYGYTF	TGTGCCAGCAGCGTAGGACAGGGGGCTGACTATGGCTACACCTTC
TRBD2	TRBV9	few	TRBJ2-1	CASSSDPRGADNEQFF	TGTGCCAGCAGCTCAGACCCGCGGGGGGCAGACAATGAGCAGTTCTTC
TRBD2	TRBV2	once	TRBJ2-7	CASSEQGTRNEQYF	TGTGCCAGCAGTGAACAGGGGACTAGGAACGAGCAGTACTTC
TRBD2	TRBV7-8	-	TRBJ2-3	CASSDGGRSTDTQYF	TGTGCCAGCAGTGACGGGGGGAGAAGCACAGATACGCAGTATTTT
TRBD2	TRBV7-2	-	TRBJ2-3	CASRRLAGGGTQYF	TGTGCCAGCAGGAGACTAGCGGGAGGGGGTACGCAGTATTTT
TRBD1	TRBV10-3	-	TRBJ1-2	CAIRRWTGVVGGYTF	TGTGCCATCAGAAGATGGACAGGGGTCGTAGGGGGCTACACCTTC
TRBD1	TRBV27	few	TRBJ2-7	CASSHRDRVDEQYF	TGTGCCAGCAGCCACCGGGACAGGGTCGACGAGCAGTACTTC
TRBD2	TRBV5-8	-	TRBJ2-1	CASSLYPAGGGVEQFF	TGTGCCAGCAGCTTGTACCCCGCGGGAGGAGGGGTTGAGCAGTTCTTC
TRBD1	TRBV9	-	TRBJ1-1	CASSVQEDRGGAFF	TGTGCCAGCAGCGTGCAGGAGGACAGGGGGGGAGCTTTCTTT
-	TRBV6-5	-	TRBJ1-2	CASSYSREGYGYTF	TGTGCCAGCAGTTACTCGCGGGAGGGCTATGGCTACACCTTC
-	TRBV19	few	TRBJ2-2	CASRRPTGSTGELFF	TGTGCCAGTCGCCGCCCGACAGGATCCACCGGGGAGCTGTTTTTT
-	TRBV2	few	TRBJ2-3	CASSAVTQGDTQYF	TGTGCCAGCAGTGCGGTTACCCAGGGGGATACGCAGTATTTT
-	TRBV19	-	TRBJ2-3	CASSKQSTDTQYF	TGTGCCAGTAGCAAACAGAGCACAGATACGCAGTATTTT
-	TRBV4-2	-	TRBJ2-1	CASSHDVGGFNEQFF	TGTGCCAGCAGCCACGATGTCGGGGGTTTCAATGAGCAGTTCTTC
-	TRBV28	-	TRBJ1-2	CASSFPGRYGYTF	TGTGCCAGCAGTTTTCCAGGTCGTTATGGCTACACCTTC
-	TRBV6-6	few	TRBJ1-3	CASGLSQGGNTIYF	TGTGCCAGCGGGCTATCCCAGGGCGGAAACACCATATATTTT
TRBD2	TRBV18	-	TRBJ2-2	CASSWASGDTGELFF	TGTGCCAGCTCCTGGGCTAGCGGGGACACCGGGGAGCTGTTTTTT
TRBD2	TRBV7-9	few	TRBJ2-1	CASSHTLAGASYNEQFF	TGTGCCAGCAGCCATACTTTAGCGGGGGCGTCCTACAATGAGCAGTTCTTC
-	TRBV7-8	-	TRBJ1-3	CASSSFTYRDGGNTIYF	TGTGCCAGCAGCTCGTTCACCTACAGGGATGGAGGAAACACCATATATTTT
TRBD2	TRBV9	-	TRBJ2-1	CASSEGLAGVGEQFF	TGTGCCAGCAGCGAGGGACTAGCGGGAGTTGGTGAGCAGTTCTTC
-	TRBV7-8	-	TRBJ1-5	CASSLRRGSNQPQHF	TGTGCCAGCAGCTTGCGAAGGGGGTCCAATCAGCCCCAGCATTTT
TRBD1	TRBV9	-	TRBJ1-1	CASSEGRGDTEAFF	TGTGCCAGCAGCGAGGGCAGGGGGGACACTGAAGCTTTCTTT
TRBD2	TRBV7-8	few	TRBJ2-1	CASSSGSGFVNEQFF	TGTGCCAGCAGCAGCGGGAGTGGGTTTGTGAATGAGCAGTTCTTC
TRBD2	TRBV6-1	-	TRBJ2-1	CASSERLAGAIEQFF	TGTGCCAGCAGTGAACGGCTAGCGGGAGCGATTGAGCAGTTCTTC
TRBD1	TRBV6-1	-	TRBJ2-7	CASSEPGTATYEQYF	TGTGCCAGCAGTGAACCTGGGACAGCTACCTACGAGCAGTACTTC
TRBD1	TRBV5-1	-	TRBJ1-2	CASSRSRDRGVGYTF	TGCGCCAGCAGCCGGAGCCGGGACAGGGGCGTCGGCTACACCTTC
TRBD1	TRBV5-4	-	TRBJ2-5	CASSPWPRDRVRETQYF	TGTGCCAGCAGCCCATGGCCCCGGGACAGGGTCCGGGAGACCCAGTACTTC